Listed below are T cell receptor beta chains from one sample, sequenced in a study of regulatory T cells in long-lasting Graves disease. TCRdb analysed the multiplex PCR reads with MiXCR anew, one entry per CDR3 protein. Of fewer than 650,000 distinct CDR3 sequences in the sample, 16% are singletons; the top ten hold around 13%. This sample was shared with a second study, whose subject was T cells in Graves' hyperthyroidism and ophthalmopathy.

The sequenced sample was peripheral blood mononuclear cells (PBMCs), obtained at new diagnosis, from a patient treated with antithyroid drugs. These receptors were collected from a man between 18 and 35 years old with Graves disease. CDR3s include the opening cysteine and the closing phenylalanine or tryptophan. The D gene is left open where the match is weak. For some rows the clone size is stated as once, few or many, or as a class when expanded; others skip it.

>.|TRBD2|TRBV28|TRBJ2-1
TGTGCCAGCAGTTTAGGGACTAGCGGCCCCCGATTCTTC
CASSLGTSGPRFF
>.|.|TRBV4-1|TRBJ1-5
TGCGCCAGCAGCCAAGACAGGTCATATAGCAATCAGCCCCAGCATTTT
CASSQDRSYSNQPQHF
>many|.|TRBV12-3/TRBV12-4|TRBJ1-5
TGTGCCAGCAGTTGGGGGACATTGAGCAATCAGCCCCAGCATTTT
CASSWGTLSNQPQHF
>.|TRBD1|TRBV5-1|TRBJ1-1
TGCGCCAGCAGATACGGACCGGGACAGAAGAACACTGAAGCTTTCTTT
CASRYGPGQKNTEAFF
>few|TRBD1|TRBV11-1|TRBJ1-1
TGTGCCAGCAGCCCAGGGGGGGGGGTCCGTTCCTCGGCTTTCTTT
CASSPGGGVRSSAFF
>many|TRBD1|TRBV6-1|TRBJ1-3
TGTGCCAGCTTGGACAGGGCCTTCTCTGGAAACACCATATATTTT
CASLDRAFSGNTIYF
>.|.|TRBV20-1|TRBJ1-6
TGCAGTGCTAGGTCCTCCGACTATAATTCACCCCTCCACTTT
CSARSSDYNSPLHF
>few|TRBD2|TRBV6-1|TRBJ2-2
TGTGCCACCAGAGCGGGAGTGTTTAACGGGGAGCTGTTTTTT
CATRAGVFNGELFF
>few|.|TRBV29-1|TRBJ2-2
TGCAGCGTTGTGTCAGGGACGAACACCGGGGAGCTGTTTTTT
CSVVSGTNTGELFF
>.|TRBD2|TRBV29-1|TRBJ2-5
TGCAGCGCCGGGGGGGGGGCCGGGGAGACCCAGTACTTC
CSAGGGAGETQYF
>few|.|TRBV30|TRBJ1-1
TGTGCCTGGATGCTATACCTAAACACTGAAGCTTTCTTT
CAWMLYLNTEAFF
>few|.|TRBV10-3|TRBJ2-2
TGTGCCATCCGAGGGGGGGGAGACACCGGGGAGCTGTTTTTT
CAIRGGGDTGELFF
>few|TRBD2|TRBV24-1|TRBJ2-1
TGTGCCACCAGTGATCCGACAGCGGGAGTCAATGAGCAGTTCTTC
CATSDPTAGVNEQFF
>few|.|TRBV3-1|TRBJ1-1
TGTGCCAGCAGCCAACAGACAGCAACTGAAGCTTTCTTT
CASSQQTATEAFF
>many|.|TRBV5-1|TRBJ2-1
TGCGCCAGCAGCTGGGCAGGCGTGGATAGCTCCTACAATGAGCAGTTCTTC
CASSWAGVDSSYNEQFF
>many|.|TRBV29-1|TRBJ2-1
TGCAGCGTTGAAGCGGGACGCCCACTTCACAATGAGCAGTTCTTC
CSVEAGRPLHNEQFF
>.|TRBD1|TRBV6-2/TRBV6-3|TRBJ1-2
TGTGCCAGCAGTTATCCCTCCGGGACAGGGGGCGCCTACACCTTC
CASSYPSGTGGAYTF
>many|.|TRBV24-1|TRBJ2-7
TGTGCCACCATGGACGTTACTTCACACGAGCAGTACTTC
CATMDVTSHEQYF
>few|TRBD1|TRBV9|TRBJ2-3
TGTGCCAGCACCCCGACAGGGGGGACGCCAGATACGCAGTATTTT
CASTPTGGTPDTQYF
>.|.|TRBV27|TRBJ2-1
TGTGCCAGCAACCCCCAGGGATTCGAGCAGTTCTTC
CASNPQGFEQFF
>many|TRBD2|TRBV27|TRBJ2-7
TGTGCCAGCAGTTTATCAGGTCTAGCGGGAGACCCCTACGAGCAGTACTTC
CASSLSGLAGDPYEQYF
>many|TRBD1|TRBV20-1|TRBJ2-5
TGCAGTGCTGACAGGGGTGGAGAGACCCAGTACTTC
CSADRGGETQYF
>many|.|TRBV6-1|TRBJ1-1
TGTGCCAGCAGTACACAGGGGAACACTGAAGCTTTCTTT
CASSTQGNTEAFF
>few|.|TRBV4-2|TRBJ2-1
TGTGCCAGCAGCCAGGTAAGACAGGTTGAGCCGGAGCAGTTCTTC
CASSQVRQVEPEQFF
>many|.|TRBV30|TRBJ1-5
TGTGCCTGGAGTGCCTCCTCAGGCGATCAGCCCCAGCATTTT
CAWSASSGDQPQHF
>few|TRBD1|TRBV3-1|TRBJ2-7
TGTGCCAGCAGCCAGACAGGGGGGGCCTACGAGCAGTACTTC
CASSQTGGAYEQYF
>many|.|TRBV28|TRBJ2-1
TGTGCCAGCAGTCCCCTCGGCGGGCCGGGGTACAATGAGCAGTTCTTC
CASSPLGGPGYNEQFF
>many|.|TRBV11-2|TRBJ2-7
TGTGCCAGCAGTTTGGTCAGATACGAGCAGTACTTC
CASSLVRYEQYF
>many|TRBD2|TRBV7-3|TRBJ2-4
TGTGCCAGCGAAATAGCGGGCCTCAGACCCAATGCCAAAAACATTCAGTACTTC
CASEIAGLRPNAKNIQYF
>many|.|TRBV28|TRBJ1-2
TGTGCCAGCAGTACGGACGCCCTTAACTATGGCTACACCTTC
CASSTDALNYGYTF
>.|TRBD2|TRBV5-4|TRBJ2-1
TGTGCCAGCAGCCTTGCCGGGACTAGCGGGAGGGCCGGAAATGAGCAGTTCTTC
CASSLAGTSGRAGNEQFF
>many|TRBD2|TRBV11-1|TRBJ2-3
TGTGCCAGCAGCCGGGGGGGACGGCACTTGGGGGATACGCAGTATTTT
CASSRGGRHLGDTQYF
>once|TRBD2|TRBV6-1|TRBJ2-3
TGTGCCGGCAGGGAGGGCCGGGGTCCGCTAGCGGTTTATCCTAGCACAGATACGCAGTATTTT
CAGREGRGPLAVYPSTDTQYF
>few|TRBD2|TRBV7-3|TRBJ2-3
TGTGCCAGCAGCTTATACTCTAGCGGGAGAGATACGCAGTATTTT
CASSLYSSGRDTQYF
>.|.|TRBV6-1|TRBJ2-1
TGTGCCAGCAACCCCGACCGGGGGTATGAGCAGTTCTTC
CASNPDRGYEQFF
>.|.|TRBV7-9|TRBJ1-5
TGTGCCAGCAGCTCGAACCGACAGGACCCTAGCAATCAGCCCCAGCATTTT
CASSSNRQDPSNQPQHF
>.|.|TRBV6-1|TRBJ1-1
TGTGCCAGCAGGCCTCTACAGACCCTATGGACTGAAGCTTTCTTT
CASRPLQTLWTEAFF
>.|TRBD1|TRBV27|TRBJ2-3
TGTGCCAGCAGTCGACAGGGGGCAACAGATACGCAGTATTTT
CASSRQGATDTQYF
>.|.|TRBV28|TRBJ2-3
TGTGCCAGCAGCCCTTCCTATTTTGCAGGCACAGATACGCAGTATTTT
CASSPSYFAGTDTQYF
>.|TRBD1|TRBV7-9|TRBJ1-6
TGTGCCAGCACCCCGGACAGGGGTGATTCACCCCTCCACTTT
CASTPDRGDSPLHF
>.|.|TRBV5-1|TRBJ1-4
TGCGCCAGCAGCTTGGACACTAATGAAAAACTGTTTTTT
CASSLDTNEKLFF
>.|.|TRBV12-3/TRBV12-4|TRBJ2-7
TGTGCCAGCAGTTTTAGGGTTTCCCACGAGCAGTACTTC
CASSFRVSHEQYF
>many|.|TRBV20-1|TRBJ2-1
TGCAGTGCTAGAGATCGGACCCGGGTCTCCTACAATGAGCAGTTCTTC
CSARDRTRVSYNEQFF
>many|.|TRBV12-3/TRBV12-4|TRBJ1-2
TGTGCCAGCAGTAAGACAGGTTATGGCTACACCTTC
CASSKTGYGYTF
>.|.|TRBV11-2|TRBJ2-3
TGTGCCAGCAGCCCCGACGAGGGATTCACAGATACGCAGTATTTT
CASSPDEGFTDTQYF
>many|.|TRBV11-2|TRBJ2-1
TGTGCCAGCAGCTTAGGGGCTAGCTCGCTTTACAATGAGCAGTTCTTC
CASSLGASSLYNEQFF
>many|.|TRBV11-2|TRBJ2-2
TGTGCCAGCAGCTTAGTGATGGGCACCGGGGAGCTGTTTTTT
CASSLVMGTGELFF
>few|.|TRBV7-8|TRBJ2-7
TGTGCCAGCACGGGGCGGACTCGATTGTACGAGCAGTACTTC
CASTGRTRLYEQYF
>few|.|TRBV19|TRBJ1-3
TGTGCCAGTAGCACTACCCGTCGGATGGCTGGAAACACCATATATTTT
CASSTTRRMAGNTIYF
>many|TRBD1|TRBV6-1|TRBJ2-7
TGTGCCAGCAGTGAAAGGTTTATTGGAACAGGGGGCGCCTCGTTCTACGAGCAGTACTTC
CASSERFIGTGGASFYEQYF
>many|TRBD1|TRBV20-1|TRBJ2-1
TGCAGTGCGGCTCTTGGGCAGGGGGACAATGAGCAGTTCTTC
CSAALGQGDNEQFF
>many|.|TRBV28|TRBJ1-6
TGTGCCAGCGGACAGATTAATTCACCCCTCCACTTT
CASGQINSPLHF
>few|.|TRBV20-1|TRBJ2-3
TGCACCGCGGCGGGCACCACAGATACGCAGTATTTT
CTAAGTTDTQYF
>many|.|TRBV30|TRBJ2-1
TGTGCCTGGGGGACGGGGTCCTACAATGAGCAGTTCTTC
CAWGTGSYNEQFF